This T cell receptor (beta chain) was captured in a study of T-cell reconstitution after alpha-beta-depleted transplantation in children. Using unique molecular identifiers, the investigators prepared the TCRbeta library. In TCRdb, the PCR reads were re-called with MiXCR into one record per CDR3 protein. Of about 500,000 distinct CDR3 sequences in the sample, approximately 32% were seen once. The CDR3 contains 14 residues. Germline V gene lookup returns CDR1 SGHRS and CDR2 YFSETQ. Trimming stripped 3 bases from V and 1 base from J, with 10 bases between. V and J are TRBV5-1 and TRBJ1-1, with a weak D call TRBD1 (6 bases). Specimen: PBMCs from the stem cell graft donor, collected from the stem cell graft. This TCR came from a human donor who donated a stem cell graft to a child with aplastic anemia. The CDR3 sequence is CASSWGAGNTEAFF. Here the CDR3 DNA reads TGCGCCAGCAGCTGGGGGGCAGGGAACACTGAAGCTTTCTTT.